This entry lists 25 T cell receptor beta chains sequenced from one sample in a study of blood T cell repertoires in COVID-19 (dated by TCRdb to the early 2020s). Library preparation used the immunoSEQ multiplex PCR assay. Drawn from immuneACCESS, this table holds only the in-frame rearrangements with V and J called that TCRdb kept. Clones are partly lost; checked studies trace under half to an unresolved V gene and leave the rest unexplained. This sample is represented by roughly 360,000 clones; around 83% of them were singletons. Around 5.1% of the sample lies in the top ten. Source material: PBMCs or T cells enriched from blood (not recorded which). These receptors all stem from a woman between 45 and 65 years old who had recovered from COVID-19.

The chain joins TRBV11-3 to TRBJ2-1, with D possibly TRBD1 on 5 matching bases. Trimming shortened V by 2 bases and J by 0 bases, and 5 bases separated the two germline ends. The germline V gene encodes CDR1 SGHNT and CDR2 YENEEA. This CDR3 has 14 residues. The CDR3 bases are TGTGCCAGCAGCTTACAGGGCTCCTACAATGAGCAGTTCTTC. Its translation is CASSLQGSYNEQFF.

The genes are TRBV2 and TRBJ2-1, with a possible D match to TRBD1 (6 bases). From germline, CDR1 is SNHLY and CDR2 FYNNEI. The CDR3 runs to 13 residues. V lost 7 bases to trimming and J lost 7 bases, with 14 bases between them. The CDR3 DNA follows: TGTGCCAGCACAGTACAGGGCAAAAATGAGCAGTTCTTC. It yields the protein CASTVQGKNEQFF.

This chain joins TRBV30 and TRBJ2-3; TRBD2 aligns across 8 bases. Germline CDR1 and CDR2: GTSNPN and SVGIG (reference sequence). This CDR3 comprises 13 residues. V shed 3 bases, J shed 2 bases, and the junction held 1 base outside the gene matches. This chain's CDR3 is CAWSGGVTDTQYF. The CDR3 nucleotides read TGTGCCTGGAGCGGGGGGGTCACAGATACGCAGTATTTT.

V and J are TRBV10-3 and TRBJ2-7; 10 bases fit TRBD1. With 6 bases clipped from V and 4 bases from J, the junction kept 6 bases outside the gene matches. The V gene's germline CDR1 is ENHRY and CDR2 SYGVKD. CDR3 length equals 14 residues. The CDR3 loop is CAISHGQGEYEQYF. The CDR3 DNA sequence: TGTGCCATCAGCCACGGACAGGGGGAATACGAGCAGTACTTC.

As regards this clone: In the same sample, other DNA sequences code for this CDR3. This sequence joins TRBV5-1 and TRBJ1-1, with no clear D. The germline CDR1 and CDR2 sequences are SGHRS and YFSETQ. Trimming stripped 0 bases from V and 8 bases from J, with 5 bases between. The CDR3 sequence is 11 residues long. In DNA, the CDR3 is TGCGCCAGCAGCTTGGACCGGGAAGCTTTCTTT. Translated: CASSLDREAFF.

This clone was detected a few times. The chain has TRBV9 and TRBJ1-2; D gene unclear. V dropped 6 bases and J dropped 8 bases, with 20 bases sitting between them. Germline V lookup: CDR1 SGDLS, CDR2 YYNGEE. The CDR3 has 14 residues. This chain's CDR3 is CASTRLSSLYGYTF. The CDR3 DNA is TGTGCCAGCACCCGGTTAAGTTCCCTATACGGCTACACCTTC. Together with reference TRBV9 and TRBJ1-2, the CDR3 gives the full variable domain: DSGVTQTPKHLITATGQRVTLRCSPRSGDLSVYWYQQSLDQGLQFLIQYYNGEERAKGNILERFSAQQFPDLHSELNLSSLELGDSALYFCASTRLSSLYGYTFGSGTRLTVV.

This clone was counted many times. The chain employs TRBV29-1 and TRBJ2-1, with D possibly TRBD1 on 5 matching bases. Trimming removed 4 bases from V and 9 bases from J, with 13 bases in between. The CDR3 is made up of 12 amino acids. Germline V CDR1 and CDR2: SQVTM, ANQGSEA. The CDR3 DNA reads TGCAGCGTTGGCCAGGGTTCAGGTGAGCAGTTCTTC. Translation: CSVGQGSGEQFF.

This clone was counted only a few times. The rearrangement joins TRBV7-9 to TRBJ1-2, with D possibly TRBD1 on 5 matching bases. The V end was cut by 2 bases, the J end by 4 bases, with 11 bases between. Germline V gene lookup returns CDR1 SEHNR and CDR2 FQNEAQ (reference sequence). The CDR3 totals 14 residues. CDR3 loop: CASSLLERGYGYTF. CDR3 in DNA: TGTGCCAGCAGCTTACTCGAAAGGGGCTATGGCTACACCTTC.

This chain uses TRBV7-9 with TRBJ1-1, with TRBD1 identical over 7 bases. Germline CDR1 reads SEHNR; CDR2 reads FQNEAQ (reference sequence). This CDR3 comprises 16 residues. The V segment lost 5 bases and the J segment 8 bases; nucleotides outside the gene matches: 17. The CDR3 DNA reads as TGTGCCAGCAGCCCAACAAACCGGGACAGCGCACTAGAAGCTTTCTTT. Encoded protein: CASSPTNRDSALEAFF.

The chain combines TRBV5-1 with TRBJ2-1, with 8 bases fitting TRBD1. The V gene end was trimmed by 4 bases and the J gene end by 7 bases; junction bases not matched to a gene: 10. The CDR3 has 15 amino acids. Germline V gene sequence: CDR1 SGHRS, CDR2 YFSETQ. The chain's CDR3 is CASSEQGGTGNEQFF. The CDR3 nucleotides are TGCGCCAGCAGCGAACAGGGGGGAACGGGAAATGAGCAGTTCTTC.

V usage is TRBV19 and J usage is TRBJ1-5; 10 bases map to TRBD1. The V gene's germline CDR1 is LNHDA and CDR2 SQIVND (reference sequence). The CDR3 spans 17 residues. Unmatched junction bases numbered 14, after V lost 6 bases and J lost 6 bases. This CDR3 reads CASSFGQGGNGAQPQHF. The CDR3 region has the DNA TGTGCCAGTAGCTTCGGACAGGGGGGAAATGGGGCTCAGCCCCAGCATTTT.

This clone is a singleton in its sample. The chain is built from TRBV9 and TRBJ2-6; 9 bases align to TRBD2. The V gene's germline CDR1 is SGDLS and CDR2 YYNGEE. Trimming took 1 base from V and 2 from J; bases not matched to a gene: 10. This CDR3 is built from 19 residues. The DNA of the CDR3 is TGTGCCAGCAGCGTATGGGTAGCGGGAGCCGGCACTGGGGCCAACGTCCTGACTTTC. It codes for CASSVWVAGAGTGANVLTF.

The chain recombines TRBV19 with TRBJ1-2, with TRBD1 identical over 7 bases. CDR1 is LNHDA, CDR2 SQIVND, per germline (reference sequence). The CDR3 is 14 residues long. V trimming: 11 bases; J trimming: 5 bases; junction bases outside the gene matches: 14. The CDR3 DNA is TGTGCCTCGAGCGACAGGGTGGTAGGATATGGCTACACCTTC. Residues: CASSDRVVGYGYTF.

J is TRBJ2-6 and V is TRBV7-8; unclear D gene. V was trimmed by 1 base and J by 2 bases, leaving 3 bases between them. This CDR3 is 14 amino acids long. Germline V gene lookup returns CDR1 SGHVS and CDR2 FQNEAQ. The CDR3 protein is CASSLEPGANVLTF. The CDR3 DNA reads as TGTGCCAGCAGCTTAGAGCCTGGGGCCAACGTCCTGACTTTC.

The chain employs TRBV6-2 or TRBV6-3 and TRBJ2-7, with D maybe TRBD2 (5 bases). The CDR3 covers 14 residues. CDR1 is MNHEY, CDR2 SVGEGT, per germline. The ends were cut back, 2 bases at V and 3 bases at J, with 11 bases in the middle. CDR3 coding DNA: TGTGCCAGCAGTTACATCGGGGATCACTACGAGCAGTACTTC. Residues: CASSYIGDHYEQYF.

The chain links TRBV18 to TRBJ2-3, with D maybe TRBD2 (5 bases). The CDR3 totals 14 residues. Germline lookup yields CDR1 KGHSH and CDR2 LQKENI. Trimming took off 2 bases at V and 6 bases at J, with 12 bases between the two ends. The CDR3 nucleotides read TGTGCCAGCTCACCAATGGACCGAGGGGATACGCAGTATTTT. It translates to CASSPMDRGDTQYF.

The CDR3 region is CASSLARSAVTGAEAFF. CDR3 coding DNA: TGTGCCAGCAGCTTGGCTCGATCGGCCGTGACAGGGGCTGAAGCTTTCTTT. The J gene is TRBJ1-1, the V gene TRBV5-4, with 8 bases fitting TRBD1. Germline loops: CDR1 SGHNT, CDR2 YYREEE (reference sequence). This CDR3 region has 17 residues. V lost 0 bases, J lost 6 bases, and 13 bases stayed unmatched.

In its sample, this clone was seen once. This chain connects TRBV29-1 to TRBJ1-1, with TRBD1 as a possible D gene (5 bases). Germline CDR1 is SQVTM and CDR2 is ANQGSEA. The CDR3 length is 13 residues. The V and J ends lost 4 bases and 1 base respectively, with 10 bases between them. CDR3 in DNA: TGCAGCGTTGCAACCGGGGGGAACACTGAAGCTTTCTTT. Translating it yields CSVATGGNTEAFF.

The chain couples TRBV6-5 to TRBJ2-2; tentatively, D is TRBD2 (5 bases). Germline V gives CDR1 MNHEY, CDR2 SVGAGI. This CDR3 has 15 amino acids. Trimming left V 2 bases short and J 6 bases short, with 13 bases between. CDR3 sequence (DNA): TGTGCCAGCAGTTACGGAGGCCGCCCTGCCGGGGAGCTGTTTTTT. Translated, it gives CASSYGGRPAGELFF.

The V and J genes are TRBV19 and TRBJ1-6, with D unclear. Trimming pared 3 bases from V and 13 bases from J, leaving 16 bases between. CDR3 length equals 14 residues. Per the germline V gene, CDR1 is LNHDA and CDR2 is SQIVND (reference sequence). The CDR3 region is CASSIDILGSPLHF. DNA for the CDR3: TGTGCCAGTAGTATTGACATTTTAGGTTCGCCCCTCCACTTT.

This clone was observed a single time. At the DNA level, this CDR3 is encoded by other sequences in the same sample as well. The chain joins TRBV19 to TRBJ2-7; possibly TRBD1 for D (6 bases). The germline CDR1 and CDR2 sequences are LNHDA and SQIVND (reference sequence). Deletions cut 2 bases from V and 1 base from J, with 6 bases between. The CDR3 has 13 residues. Written as DNA, the CDR3 is TGTGCCAGTAGTATAACAGGGTCCTACGAGCAGTACTTC. This codes for CASSITGSYEQYF.

The rearrangement uses TRBV19 and TRBJ1-2; D is undetermined. There are 14 residues in the CDR3. V was cut by 6 bases and J by 0 bases, with 11 bases left in between. From germline, CDR1 is LNHDA and CDR2 SQIVND (reference sequence). Written as DNA, the CDR3 is TGTGCCAGTAGGGCGAGGGCGCCTAACTATGGCTACACCTTC. Encoded protein: CASRARAPNYGYTF.

This chain uses TRBV18 with TRBJ1-3; TRBD1 aligns across 11 bases. V shed 4 bases and J 4 bases; nucleotides not matched to a gene: 6. Germline V gene data show CDR1 as KGHSH and CDR2 as LQKENI. The CDR3 has 16 residues. The CDR3 nucleotides read TGTGCCAGCTCACTCGGGACAGGGGGTTCCGGAAACACCATATATTTT. As protein: CASSLGTGGSGNTIYF.

The CDR3 sequence: CASRVTGKSEKLFF. The CDR3 DNA is TGCGCCAGCAGGGTGACAGGGAAAAGTGAAAAACTGTTTTTT. J is TRBJ1-4 and V is TRBV5-1; 7 bases fit TRBD1. This CDR3 comprises 14 residues. The germline V gene encodes CDR1 SGHRS and CDR2 YFSETQ. V lost 5 bases and J lost 7; bases outside the gene matches: 8.

The chain uses TRBV7-9 and TRBJ1-2; the match to TRBD1 covers 10 bases. Germline assignment: CDR1 SEHNR and CDR2 FQNEAQ (reference sequence). After removal of 1 base from V and 7 bases from J, the junction contained 3 bases not matched to a gene. This CDR3 is built from 14 residues. This CDR3 reads CASSLGGTGVGYTF. The CDR3 nucleotides are TGTGCCAGCAGCTTAGGAGGGACAGGGGTTGGCTACACCTTC.